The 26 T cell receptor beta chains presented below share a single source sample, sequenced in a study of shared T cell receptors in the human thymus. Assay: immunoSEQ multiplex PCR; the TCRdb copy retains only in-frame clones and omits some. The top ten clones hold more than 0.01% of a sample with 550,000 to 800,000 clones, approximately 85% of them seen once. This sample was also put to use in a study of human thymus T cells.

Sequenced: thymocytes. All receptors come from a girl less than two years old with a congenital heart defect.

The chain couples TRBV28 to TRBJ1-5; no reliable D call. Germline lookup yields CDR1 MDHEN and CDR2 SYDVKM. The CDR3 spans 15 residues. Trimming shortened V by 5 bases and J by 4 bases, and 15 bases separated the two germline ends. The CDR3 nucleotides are TGTGCCAGCAGTAAGGACCGGGATAGGAATCAGCCCCAGCATTTT. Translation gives CASSKDRDRNQPQHF.

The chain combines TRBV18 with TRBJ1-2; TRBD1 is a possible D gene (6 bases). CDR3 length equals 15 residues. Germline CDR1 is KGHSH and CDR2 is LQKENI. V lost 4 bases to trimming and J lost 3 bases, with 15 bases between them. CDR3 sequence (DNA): TGTGCCAGCTCACGAGGACAGCTTTGGGACTATGGCTACACCTTC. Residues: CASSRGQLWDYGYTF.

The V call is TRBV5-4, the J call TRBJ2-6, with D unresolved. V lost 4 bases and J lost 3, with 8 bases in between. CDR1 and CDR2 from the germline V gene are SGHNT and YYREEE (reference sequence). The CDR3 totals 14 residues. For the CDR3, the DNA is TGTGCCAGCAGCCGAACTGGTGGGGCCAACGTCCTGACTTTC. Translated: CASSRTGGANVLTF.

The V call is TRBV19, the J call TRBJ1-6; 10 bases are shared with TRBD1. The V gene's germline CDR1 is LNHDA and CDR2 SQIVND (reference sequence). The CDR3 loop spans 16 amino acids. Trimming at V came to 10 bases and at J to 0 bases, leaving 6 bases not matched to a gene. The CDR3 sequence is CATTRDRGSYNSPLHF. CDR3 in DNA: TGTGCCACCACCCGGGACAGGGGCTCCTATAATTCACCCCTCCACTTT. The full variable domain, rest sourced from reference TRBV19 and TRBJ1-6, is DGGITQSPKYLFRKEGQNVTLSCEQNLNHDAMYWYRQDPGQGLRLIYYSQIVNDFQKGDIAEGYSVSREKKESFPLTVTSAQKNPTAFYLCATTRDRGSYNSPLHFGNGTRLTVT.

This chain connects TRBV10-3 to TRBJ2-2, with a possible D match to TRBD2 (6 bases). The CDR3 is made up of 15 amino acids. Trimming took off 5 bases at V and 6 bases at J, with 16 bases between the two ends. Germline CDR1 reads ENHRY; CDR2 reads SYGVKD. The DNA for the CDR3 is TGTGCCATCAGTATGGGGGGAGTCAGAGCCGGGGAGCTGTTTTTT. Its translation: CAISMGGVRAGELFF.

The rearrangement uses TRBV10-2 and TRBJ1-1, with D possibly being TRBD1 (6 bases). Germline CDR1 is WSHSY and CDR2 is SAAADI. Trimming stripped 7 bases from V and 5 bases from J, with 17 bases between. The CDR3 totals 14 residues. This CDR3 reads CASTQGRSYTEAFF. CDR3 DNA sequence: TGCGCCAGCACACAGGGAAGGTCGTATACTGAAGCTTTCTTT.

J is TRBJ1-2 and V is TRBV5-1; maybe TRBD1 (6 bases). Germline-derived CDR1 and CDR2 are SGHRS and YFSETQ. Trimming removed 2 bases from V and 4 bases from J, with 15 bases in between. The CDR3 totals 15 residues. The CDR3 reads CASSLRGARSYGYTF. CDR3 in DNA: TGCGCCAGCAGCTTACGGGGGGCTAGGAGCTATGGCTACACCTTC. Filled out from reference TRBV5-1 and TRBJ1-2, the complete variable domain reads KAGVTQTPRYLIKTRGQQVTLSCSPISGHRSVSWYQQTPGQGLQFLFEYFSETQRNKGNFPGRFSGRQFSNSRSEMNVSTLELGDSALYLCASSLRGARSYGYTFGSGTRLTVV.

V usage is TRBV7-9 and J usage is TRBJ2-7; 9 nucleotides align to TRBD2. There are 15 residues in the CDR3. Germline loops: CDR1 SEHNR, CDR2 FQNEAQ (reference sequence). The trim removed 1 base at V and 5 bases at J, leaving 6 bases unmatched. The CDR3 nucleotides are TGTGCCAGCAGCTTAGGCGGGGGGGCCTATCACGAGCAGTACTTC. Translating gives CASSLGGGAYHEQYF.

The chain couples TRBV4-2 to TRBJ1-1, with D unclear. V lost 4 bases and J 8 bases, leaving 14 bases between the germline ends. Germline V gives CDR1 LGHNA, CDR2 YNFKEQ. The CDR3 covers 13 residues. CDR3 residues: CASSRRGSPEAFF. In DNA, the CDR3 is TGTGCCAGCAGCCGCAGAGGGAGCCCCGAAGCTTTCTTT.

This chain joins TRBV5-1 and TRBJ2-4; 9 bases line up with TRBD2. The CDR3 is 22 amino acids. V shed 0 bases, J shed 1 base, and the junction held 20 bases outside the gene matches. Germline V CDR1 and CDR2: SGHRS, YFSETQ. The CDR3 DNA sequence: TGCGCCAGCAGCTTGGCCGGGAATAGCGGGGGCGCCCCCAGGGGGGCCAAAAACATTCAGTACTTC. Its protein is CASSLAGNSGGAPRGAKNIQYF.

The CDR3 loop reads CASSLEPQGWLNTEAFF. Here the CDR3 DNA reads TGTGCCAGCAGCTTAGAGCCCCAGGGCTGGTTAAACACTGAAGCTTTCTTT. V is TRBV7-2 and J is TRBJ1-1; perhaps TRBD1 as D (5 bases). V was pared by 1 base and J by 2 bases, with 17 bases between. Germline V gene data show CDR1 as SGHTA and CDR2 as FQGNSA. The CDR3 covers 17 residues.

The CDR3: CASSPGQGARQETQYF. The CDR3 DNA follows: TGTGCCAGCAGCCCAGGACAGGGGGCGCGGCAAGAGACCCAGTACTTC. The chain uses TRBV7-9 and TRBJ2-5; 11 nucleotides align to TRBD1. The CDR3 runs 16 residues. The J segment lost 2 bases and the V segment lost 5 bases, leaving 7 bases of the junction unmatched. The V gene's germline CDR1 is SEHNR and CDR2 FQNEAQ (reference sequence).

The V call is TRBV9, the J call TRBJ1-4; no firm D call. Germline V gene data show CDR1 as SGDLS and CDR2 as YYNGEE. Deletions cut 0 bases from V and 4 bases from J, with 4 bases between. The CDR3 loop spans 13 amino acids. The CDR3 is CASSVGSNEKLFF. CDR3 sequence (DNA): TGTGCCAGCAGCGTAGGGAGTAATGAAAAACTGTTTTTT.

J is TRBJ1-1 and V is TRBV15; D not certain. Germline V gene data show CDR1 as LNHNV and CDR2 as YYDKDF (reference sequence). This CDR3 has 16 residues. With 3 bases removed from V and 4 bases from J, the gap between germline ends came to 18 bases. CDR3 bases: TGTGCCACCAGCAGGGCCGAAGGACCCCGGGGCACTGAAGCTTTCTTT. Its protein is CATSRAEGPRGTEAFF. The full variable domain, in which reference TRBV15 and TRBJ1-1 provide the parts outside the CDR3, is DAMVIQNPRYQVTQFGKPVTLSCSQTLNHNVMYWYQQKSSQAPKLLFHYYDKDFNNEADTPDNFQSRRPNTSFCFLDIRSPGLGDTAMYLCATSRAEGPRGTEAFFGQGTRLTVV.

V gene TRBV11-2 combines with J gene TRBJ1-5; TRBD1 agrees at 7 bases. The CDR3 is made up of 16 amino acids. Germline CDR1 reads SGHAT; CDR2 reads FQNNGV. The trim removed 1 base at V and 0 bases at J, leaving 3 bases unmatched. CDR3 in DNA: TGTGCCAGCAGCTTAGTTGGGACAGTTAGCAATCAGCCCCAGCATTTT. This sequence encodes CASSLVGTVSNQPQHF.

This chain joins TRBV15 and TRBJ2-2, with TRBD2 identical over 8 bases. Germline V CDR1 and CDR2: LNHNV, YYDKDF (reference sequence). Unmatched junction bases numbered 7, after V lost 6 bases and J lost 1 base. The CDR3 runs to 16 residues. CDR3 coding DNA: TGTGCCACCAGTCTTGGGCGGGGGGAGAACACCGGGGAGCTGTTTTTT. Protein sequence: CATSLGRGENTGELFF.

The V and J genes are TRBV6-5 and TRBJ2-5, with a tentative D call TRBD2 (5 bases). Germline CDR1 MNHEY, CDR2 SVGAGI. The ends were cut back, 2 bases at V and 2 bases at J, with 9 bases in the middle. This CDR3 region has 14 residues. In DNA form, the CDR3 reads TGTGCCAGCAGTTACCGGAGGTCGCAAGAGACCCAGTACTTC. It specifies CASSYRRSQETQYF.

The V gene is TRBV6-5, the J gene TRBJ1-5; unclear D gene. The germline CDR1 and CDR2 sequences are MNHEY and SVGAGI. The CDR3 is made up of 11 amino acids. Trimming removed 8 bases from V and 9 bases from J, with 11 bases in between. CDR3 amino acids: CASLQQRPQHF. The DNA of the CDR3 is TGTGCCAGCCTGCAACAGAGGCCCCAGCATTTT.

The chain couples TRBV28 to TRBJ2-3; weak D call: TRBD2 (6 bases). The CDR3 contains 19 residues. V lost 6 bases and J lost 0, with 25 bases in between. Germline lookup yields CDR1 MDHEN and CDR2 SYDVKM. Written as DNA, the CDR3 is TGTGCCAGCAGACCCCACCCTAGCCGCCGCGGGGCTAGCACAGATACGCAGTATTTT. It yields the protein CASRPHPSRRGASTDTQYF.

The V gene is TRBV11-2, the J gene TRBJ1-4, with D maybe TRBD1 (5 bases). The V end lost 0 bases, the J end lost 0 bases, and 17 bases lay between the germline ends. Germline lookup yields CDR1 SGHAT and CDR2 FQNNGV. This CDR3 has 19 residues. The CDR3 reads CASSLDRAGRRTTNEKLFF. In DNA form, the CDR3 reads TGTGCCAGCAGCTTAGATCGGGCAGGGAGGAGGACAACTAATGAAAAACTGTTTTTT.

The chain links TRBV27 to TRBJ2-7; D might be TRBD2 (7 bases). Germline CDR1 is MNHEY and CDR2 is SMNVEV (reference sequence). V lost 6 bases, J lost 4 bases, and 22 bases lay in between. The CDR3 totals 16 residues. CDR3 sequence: CASSMPMEGGKYEQYF. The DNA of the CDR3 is TGTGCCAGCAGCATGCCCATGGAGGGGGGGAAGTACGAGCAGTACTTC.

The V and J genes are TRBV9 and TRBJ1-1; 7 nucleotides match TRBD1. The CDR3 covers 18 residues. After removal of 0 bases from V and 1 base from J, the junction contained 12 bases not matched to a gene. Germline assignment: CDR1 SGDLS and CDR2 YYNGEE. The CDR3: CASSVGPLGDRQNTEAFF. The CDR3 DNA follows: TGTGCCAGCAGCGTAGGCCCGCTAGGGGACAGACAGAACACTGAAGCTTTCTTT.

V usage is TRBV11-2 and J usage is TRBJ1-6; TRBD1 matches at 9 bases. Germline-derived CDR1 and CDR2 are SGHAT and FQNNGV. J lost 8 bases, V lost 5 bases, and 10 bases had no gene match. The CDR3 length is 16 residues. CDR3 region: CASSPTTGQGHSPLHF. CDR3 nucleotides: TGTGCCAGCAGCCCAACCACGGGACAGGGCCATTCACCCCTCCACTTT.

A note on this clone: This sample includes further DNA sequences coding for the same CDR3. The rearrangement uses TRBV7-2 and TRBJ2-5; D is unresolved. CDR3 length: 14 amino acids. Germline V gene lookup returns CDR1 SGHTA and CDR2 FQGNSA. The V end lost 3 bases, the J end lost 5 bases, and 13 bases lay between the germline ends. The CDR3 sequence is CASSLGRVRETQYF. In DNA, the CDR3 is TGTGCCAGCAGCTTGGGTCGGGTTCGGGAGACCCAGTACTTC.

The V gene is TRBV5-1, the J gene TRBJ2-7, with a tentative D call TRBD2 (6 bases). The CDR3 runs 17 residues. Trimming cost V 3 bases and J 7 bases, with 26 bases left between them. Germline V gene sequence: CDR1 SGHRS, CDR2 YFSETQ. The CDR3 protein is CASSSCLGGLTVGEQYF. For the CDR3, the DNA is TGCGCCAGCAGCTCCTGCCTTGGGGGACTCACGGTGGGGGAGCAGTACTTC.

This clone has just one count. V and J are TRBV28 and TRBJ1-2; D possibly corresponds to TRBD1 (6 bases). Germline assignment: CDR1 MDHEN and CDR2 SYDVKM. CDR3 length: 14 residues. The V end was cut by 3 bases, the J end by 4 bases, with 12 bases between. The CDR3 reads CASSLRGIAYGYTF. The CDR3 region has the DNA TGTGCCAGCAGTTTGAGGGGGATCGCCTATGGCTACACCTTC.